This T cell receptor beta chain was recorded in a study of cytomegalovirus exposure and HLA in healthy donors. It was the approximately 110-subject validation cohort, separate from the approximately 690-subject first cohort, to which the donors belonged. Germline V gene data show CDR1 as SEHNR and CDR2 as FQNEAQ (reference sequence). The junction had 5 bases not matched to a gene; V was cut back by 5 bases and J by 0 bases. The CDR3 is 15 residues long. Clones were read by immunoSEQ multiplex PCR, and TCRdb kept only the in-frame ones, dropping some. The profile covers roughly 150,000 clones, with about 89% appearing a single time and 0.6% to 0.8% taken by the ten largest.

The J gene is TRBJ2-3, the V gene TRBV7-9, with 7 bases lining up with TRBD2. The sample was PBMCs. The clonotype was recovered from a man in his late teens or twenties in good health and CMV-seronegative. This chain's CDR3 is CASSPAGFSTDTQYF. The CDR3 DNA reads as TGTGCCAGCAGCCCAGCGGGGTTTAGCACAGATACGCAGTATTTT.